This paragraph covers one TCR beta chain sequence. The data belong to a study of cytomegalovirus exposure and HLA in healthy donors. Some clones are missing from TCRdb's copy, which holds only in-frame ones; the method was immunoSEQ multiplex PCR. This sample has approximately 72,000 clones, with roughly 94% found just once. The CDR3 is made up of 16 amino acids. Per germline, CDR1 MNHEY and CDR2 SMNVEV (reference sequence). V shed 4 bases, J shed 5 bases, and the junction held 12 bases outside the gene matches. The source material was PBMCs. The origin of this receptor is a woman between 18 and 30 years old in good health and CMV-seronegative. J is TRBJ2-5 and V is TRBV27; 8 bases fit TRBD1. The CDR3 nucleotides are TGTGCCAGCAGTTATGGCCCGGGCAGGGGGCCTGAGACCCAGTACTTC. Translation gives CASSYGPGRGPETQYF.